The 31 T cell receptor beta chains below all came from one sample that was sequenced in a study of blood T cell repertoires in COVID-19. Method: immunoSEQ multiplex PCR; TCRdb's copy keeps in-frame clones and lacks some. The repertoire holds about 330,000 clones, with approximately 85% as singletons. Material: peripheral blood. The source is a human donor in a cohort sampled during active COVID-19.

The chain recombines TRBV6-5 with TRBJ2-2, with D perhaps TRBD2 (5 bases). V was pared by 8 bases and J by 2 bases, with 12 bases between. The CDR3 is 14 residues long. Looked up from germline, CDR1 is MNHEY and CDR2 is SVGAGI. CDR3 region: CASRRGLNTGELFF. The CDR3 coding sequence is TGTGCCAGCCGACGGGGATTAAACACCGGGGAGCTGTTTTTT.

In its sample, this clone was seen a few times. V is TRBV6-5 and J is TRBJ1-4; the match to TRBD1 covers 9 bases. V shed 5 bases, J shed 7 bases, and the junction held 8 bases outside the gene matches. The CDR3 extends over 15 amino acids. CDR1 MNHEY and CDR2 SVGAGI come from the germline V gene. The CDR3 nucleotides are TGTGCCAGCAGTAAGGTGACAGGGGGTAGTGAAAAACTGTTTTTT. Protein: CASSKVTGGSEKLFF.

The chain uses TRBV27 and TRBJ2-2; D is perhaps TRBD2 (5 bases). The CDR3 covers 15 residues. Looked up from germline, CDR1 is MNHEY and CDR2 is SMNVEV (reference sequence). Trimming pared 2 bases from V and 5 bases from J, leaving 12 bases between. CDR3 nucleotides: TGTGCCAGCAGTTTACCTAGTAGAGGGACCGGGGAGCTGTTTTTT. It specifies CASSLPSRGTGELFF.

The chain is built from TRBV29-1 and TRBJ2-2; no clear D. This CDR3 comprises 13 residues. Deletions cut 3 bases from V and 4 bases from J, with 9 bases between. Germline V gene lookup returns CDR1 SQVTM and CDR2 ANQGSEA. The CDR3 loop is CSVDLAGTGELFF. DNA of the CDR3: TGCAGCGTTGATTTGGCAGGCACCGGGGAGCTGTTTTTT.

The CDR3: CASSASPYNEQFF. The CDR3 DNA reads as TGTGCCAGTAGTGCTAGCCCCTACAATGAGCAGTTCTTC. This chain joins TRBV19 and TRBJ2-1; possible D gene TRBD2, 5 bases. V was shortened by 5 bases and J by 2 bases, with 7 bases between the two germline ends. CDR3 length: 13 amino acids. Germline assignment: CDR1 LNHDA and CDR2 SQIVND (reference sequence). Looking up the rest from reference TRBV19 and TRBJ2-1 gives the full variable domain: DGGITQSPKYLFRKEGQNVTLSCEQNLNHDAMYWYRQDPGQGLRLIYYSQIVNDFQKGDIAEGYSVSREKKESFPLTVTSAQKNPTAFYLCASSASPYNEQFFGPGTRLTVL.

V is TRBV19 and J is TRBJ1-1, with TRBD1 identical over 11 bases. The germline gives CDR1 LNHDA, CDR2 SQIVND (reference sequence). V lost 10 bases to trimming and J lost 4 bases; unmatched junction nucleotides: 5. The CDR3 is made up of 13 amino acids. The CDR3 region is CATGQGAATEAFF. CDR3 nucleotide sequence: TGTGCCACCGGACAGGGGGCTGCCACTGAAGCTTTCTTT. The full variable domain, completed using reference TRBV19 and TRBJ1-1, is DGGITQSPKYLFRKEGQNVTLSCEQNLNHDAMYWYRQDPGQGLRLIYYSQIVNDFQKGDIAEGYSVSREKKESFPLTVTSAQKNPTAFYLCATGQGAATEAFFGQGTRLTVV.

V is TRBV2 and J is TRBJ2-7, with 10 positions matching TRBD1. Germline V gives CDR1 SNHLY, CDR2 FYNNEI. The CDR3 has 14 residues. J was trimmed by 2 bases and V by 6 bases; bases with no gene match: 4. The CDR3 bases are TGTGCCAGCAGCGGGGACAGGGGCGCCTACGAGCAGTACTTC. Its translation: CASSGDRGAYEQYF.

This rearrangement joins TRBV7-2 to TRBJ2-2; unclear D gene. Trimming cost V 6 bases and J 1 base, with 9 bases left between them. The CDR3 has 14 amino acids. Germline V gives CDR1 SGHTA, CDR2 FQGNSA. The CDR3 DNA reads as TGTGCCAGCAGACCACCGCGGAACACCGGGGAGCTGTTTTTT. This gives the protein CASRPPRNTGELFF. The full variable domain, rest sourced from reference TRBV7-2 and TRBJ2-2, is GAGVSQSPSNKVTEKGKDVELRCDPISGHTALYWYRQSLGQGLEFLIYFQGNSAPDKSGLPSDRFSAERTGGSVSTLTIQRTQQEDSAVYLCASRPPRNTGELFFGEGSRLTVL.

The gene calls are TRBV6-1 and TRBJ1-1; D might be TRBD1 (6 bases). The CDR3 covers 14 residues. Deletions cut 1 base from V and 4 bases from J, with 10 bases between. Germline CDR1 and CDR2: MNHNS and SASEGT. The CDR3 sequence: CASSEDRVGTEAFF. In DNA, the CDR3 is TGTGCCAGCAGTGAAGACAGGGTCGGCACTGAAGCTTTCTTT.

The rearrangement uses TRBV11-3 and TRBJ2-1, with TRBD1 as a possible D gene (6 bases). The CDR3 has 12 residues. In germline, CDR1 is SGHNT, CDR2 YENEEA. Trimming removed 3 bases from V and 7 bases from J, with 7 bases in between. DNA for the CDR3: TGTGCCAGCAGCTTCAGGGGAAATGAGCAGTTCTTC. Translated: CASSFRGNEQFF.

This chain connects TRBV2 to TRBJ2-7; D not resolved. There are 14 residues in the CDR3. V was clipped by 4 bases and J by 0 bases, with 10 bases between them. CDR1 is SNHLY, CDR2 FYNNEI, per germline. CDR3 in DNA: TGTGCCAGCAGTGTCTCTCTGAGCTCCTACGAGCAGTACTTC. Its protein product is CASSVSLSSYEQYF. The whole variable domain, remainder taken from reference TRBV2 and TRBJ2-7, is EPEVTQTPSHQVTQMGQEVILRCVPISNHLYFYWYRQILGQKVEFLVSFYNNEISEKSEIFDDQFSVERPDGSNFTLKIRSTKLEDSAMYFCASSVSLSSYEQYFGPGTRLTVT.

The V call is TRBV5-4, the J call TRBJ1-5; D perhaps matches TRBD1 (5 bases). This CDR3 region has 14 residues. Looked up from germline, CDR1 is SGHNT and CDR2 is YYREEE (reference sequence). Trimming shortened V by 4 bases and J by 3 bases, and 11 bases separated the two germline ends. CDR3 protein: CASSPGGANQPQHF. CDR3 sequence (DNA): TGTGCCAGCAGCCCGGGGGGTGCCAATCAGCCCCAGCATTTT. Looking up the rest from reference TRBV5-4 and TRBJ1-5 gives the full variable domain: ETGVTQSPTHLIKTRGQQVTLRCSSQSGHNTVSWYQQALGQGPQFIFQYYREEENGRGNFPPRFSGLQFPNYSSELNVNALELDDSALYLCASSPGGANQPQHFGDGTRLSIL.

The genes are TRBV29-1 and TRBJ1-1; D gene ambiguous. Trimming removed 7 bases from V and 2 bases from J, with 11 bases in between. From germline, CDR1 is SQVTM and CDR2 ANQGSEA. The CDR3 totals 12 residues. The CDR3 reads CSGGGQNTEAFF. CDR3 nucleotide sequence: TGCAGCGGCGGAGGCCAAAACACTGAAGCTTTCTTT.

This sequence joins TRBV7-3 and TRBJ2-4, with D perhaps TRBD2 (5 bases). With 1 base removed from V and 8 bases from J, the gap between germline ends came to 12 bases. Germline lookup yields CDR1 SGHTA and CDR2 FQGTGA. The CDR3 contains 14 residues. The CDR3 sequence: CASSLKGGQDIQYF. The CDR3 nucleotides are TGTGCCAGCAGCTTAAAAGGCGGGCAGGACATTCAGTACTTC.

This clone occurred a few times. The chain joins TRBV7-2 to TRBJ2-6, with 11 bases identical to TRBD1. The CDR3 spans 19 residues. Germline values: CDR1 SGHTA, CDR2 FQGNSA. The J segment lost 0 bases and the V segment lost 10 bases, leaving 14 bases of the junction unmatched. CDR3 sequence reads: CATKYGGTGGSSGANVLTF. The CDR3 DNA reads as TGTGCCACCAAATATGGGGGGACAGGGGGAAGCTCTGGGGCCAACGTCCTGACTTTC.

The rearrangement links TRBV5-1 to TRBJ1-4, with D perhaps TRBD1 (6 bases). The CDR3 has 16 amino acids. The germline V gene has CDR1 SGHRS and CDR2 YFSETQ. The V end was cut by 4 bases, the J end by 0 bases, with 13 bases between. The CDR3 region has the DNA TGCGCCAGCAGCCTTGGGACAACTGCAACTAATGAAAAACTGTTTTTT. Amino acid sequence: CASSLGTTATNEKLFF.

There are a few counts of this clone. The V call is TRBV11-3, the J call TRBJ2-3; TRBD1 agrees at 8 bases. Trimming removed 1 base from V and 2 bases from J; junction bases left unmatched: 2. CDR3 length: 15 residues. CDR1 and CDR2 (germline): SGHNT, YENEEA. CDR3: CASSLGTGHTDTQYF. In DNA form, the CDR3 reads TGTGCCAGCAGCTTAGGGACAGGGCACACAGATACGCAGTATTTT.

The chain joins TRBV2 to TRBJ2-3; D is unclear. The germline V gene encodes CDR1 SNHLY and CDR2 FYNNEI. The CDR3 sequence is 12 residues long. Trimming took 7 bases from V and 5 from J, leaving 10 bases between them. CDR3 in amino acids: CASKYGGDTQYF. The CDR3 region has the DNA TGTGCCAGCAAGTACGGCGGAGATACGCAGTATTTT. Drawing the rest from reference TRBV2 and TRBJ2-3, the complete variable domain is EPEVTQTPSHQVTQMGQEVILRCVPISNHLYFYWYRQILGQKVEFLVSFYNNEISEKSEIFDDQFSVERPDGSNFTLKIRSTKLEDSAMYFCASKYGGDTQYFGPGTRLTVL.

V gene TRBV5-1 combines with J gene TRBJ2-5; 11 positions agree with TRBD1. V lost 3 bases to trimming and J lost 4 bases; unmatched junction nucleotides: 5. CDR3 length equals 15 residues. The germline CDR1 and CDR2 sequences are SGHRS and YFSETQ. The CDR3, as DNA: TGCGCCAGCAGCTGGGGACAGGGGGGCATAGAGACCCAGTACTTC. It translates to CASSWGQGGIETQYF. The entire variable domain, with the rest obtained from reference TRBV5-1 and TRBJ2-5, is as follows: KAGVTQTPRYLIKTRGQQVTLSCSPISGHRSVSWYQQTPGQGLQFLFEYFSETQRNKGNFPGRFSGRQFSNSRSEMNVSTLELGDSALYLCASSWGQGGIETQYFGPGTRLLVL.

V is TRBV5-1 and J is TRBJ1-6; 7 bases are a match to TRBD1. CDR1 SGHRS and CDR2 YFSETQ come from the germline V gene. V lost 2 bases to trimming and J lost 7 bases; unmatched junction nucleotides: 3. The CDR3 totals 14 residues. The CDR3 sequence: CASSFGQDNSPLHF. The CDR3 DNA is TGCGCCAGCAGCTTCGGACAGGACAATTCACCCCTCCACTTT.

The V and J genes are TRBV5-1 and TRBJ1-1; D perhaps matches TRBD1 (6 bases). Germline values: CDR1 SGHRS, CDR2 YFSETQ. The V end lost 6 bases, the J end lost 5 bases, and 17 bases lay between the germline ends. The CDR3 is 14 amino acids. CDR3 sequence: CASNEGGVETEAFF. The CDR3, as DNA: TGCGCCAGCAACGAAGGGGGTGTGGAAACTGAAGCTTTCTTT.

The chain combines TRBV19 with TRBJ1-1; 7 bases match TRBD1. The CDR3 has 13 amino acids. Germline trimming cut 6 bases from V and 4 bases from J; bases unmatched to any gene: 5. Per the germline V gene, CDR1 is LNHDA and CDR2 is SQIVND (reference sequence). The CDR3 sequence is CASRQGSATEAFF. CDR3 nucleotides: TGTGCCAGTAGACAGGGGAGCGCCACTGAAGCTTTCTTT.

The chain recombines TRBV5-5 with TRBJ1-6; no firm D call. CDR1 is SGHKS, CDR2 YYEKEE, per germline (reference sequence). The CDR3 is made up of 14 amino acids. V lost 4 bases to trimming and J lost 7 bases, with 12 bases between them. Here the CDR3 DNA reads TGTGCCAGCAGCCCGCTACGGGGAAATTCACCCCTCCACTTT. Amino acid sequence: CASSPLRGNSPLHF.

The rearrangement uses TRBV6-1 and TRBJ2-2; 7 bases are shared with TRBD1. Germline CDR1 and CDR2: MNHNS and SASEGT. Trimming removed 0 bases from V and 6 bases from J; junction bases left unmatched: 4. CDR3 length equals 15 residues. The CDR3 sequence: CASSEAPGGAGELFF. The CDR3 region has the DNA TGTGCCAGCAGTGAAGCGCCAGGGGGTGCCGGGGAGCTGTTTTTT.

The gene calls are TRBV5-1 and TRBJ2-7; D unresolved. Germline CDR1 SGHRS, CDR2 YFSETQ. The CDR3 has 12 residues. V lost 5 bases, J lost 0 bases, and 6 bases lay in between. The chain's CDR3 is CASRSSSYEQYF. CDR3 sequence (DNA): TGCGCCAGCAGGAGTAGCTCCTACGAGCAGTACTTC.

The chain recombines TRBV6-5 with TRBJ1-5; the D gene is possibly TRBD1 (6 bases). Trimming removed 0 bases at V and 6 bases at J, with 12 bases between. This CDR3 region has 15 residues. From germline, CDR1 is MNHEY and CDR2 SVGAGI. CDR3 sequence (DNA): TGTGCCAGCAGTTACTCTCAGGGGAGTGGTCAGCCCCAGCATTTT. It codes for CASSYSQGSGQPQHF.

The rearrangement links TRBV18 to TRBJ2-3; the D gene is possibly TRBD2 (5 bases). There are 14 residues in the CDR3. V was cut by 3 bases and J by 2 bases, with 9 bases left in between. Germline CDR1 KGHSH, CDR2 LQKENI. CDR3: CASSPRRATDTQYF. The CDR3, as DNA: TGTGCCAGCTCACCGCGGCGGGCCACAGATACGCAGTATTTT.

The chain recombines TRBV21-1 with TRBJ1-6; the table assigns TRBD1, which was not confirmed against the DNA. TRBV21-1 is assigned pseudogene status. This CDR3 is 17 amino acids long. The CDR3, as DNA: TGTGCCAGCTCCCTTAGACGGAACTATAAGGGGTATTCACCCCTCCACTTT. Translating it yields CASSLRRNYKGYSPLHF.

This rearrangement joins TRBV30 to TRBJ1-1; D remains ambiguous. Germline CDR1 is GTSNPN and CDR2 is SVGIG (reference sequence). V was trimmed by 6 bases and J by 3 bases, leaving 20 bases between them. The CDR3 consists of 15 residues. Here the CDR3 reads CACPREQTGYTEAFF. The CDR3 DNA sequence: TGTGCCTGCCCTAGGGAGCAGACGGGGTACACTGAAGCTTTCTTT.

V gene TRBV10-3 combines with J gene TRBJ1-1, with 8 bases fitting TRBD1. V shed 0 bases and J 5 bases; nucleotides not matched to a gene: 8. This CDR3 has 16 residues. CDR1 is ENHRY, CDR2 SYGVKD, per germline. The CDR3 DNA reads TGTGCCATCAGTGAGTCAGGACAGGGAAGGGGGACTGAAGCTTTCTTT. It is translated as CAISESGQGRGTEAFF.

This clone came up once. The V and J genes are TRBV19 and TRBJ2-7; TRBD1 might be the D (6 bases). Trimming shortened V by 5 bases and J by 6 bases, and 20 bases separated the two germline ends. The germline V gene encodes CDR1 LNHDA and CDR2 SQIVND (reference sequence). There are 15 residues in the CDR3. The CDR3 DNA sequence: TGTGCCAGTAGTCCCCAGACAGGACCCATACGCGAGCAGTACTTC. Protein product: CASSPQTGPIREQYF.